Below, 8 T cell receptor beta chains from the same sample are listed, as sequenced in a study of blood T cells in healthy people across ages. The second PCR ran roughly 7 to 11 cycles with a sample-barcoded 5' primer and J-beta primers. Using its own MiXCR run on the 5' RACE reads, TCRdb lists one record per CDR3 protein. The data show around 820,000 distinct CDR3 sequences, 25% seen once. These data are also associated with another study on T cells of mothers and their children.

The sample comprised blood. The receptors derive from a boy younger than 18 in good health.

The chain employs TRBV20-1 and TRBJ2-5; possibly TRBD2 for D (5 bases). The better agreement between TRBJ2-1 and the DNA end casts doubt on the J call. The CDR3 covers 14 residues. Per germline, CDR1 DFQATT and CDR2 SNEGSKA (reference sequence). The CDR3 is CSARGAGSYNEQFF. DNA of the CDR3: TGCAGTGCTAGGGGAGCAGGCTCCTACAATGAGCAGTTCTTC.

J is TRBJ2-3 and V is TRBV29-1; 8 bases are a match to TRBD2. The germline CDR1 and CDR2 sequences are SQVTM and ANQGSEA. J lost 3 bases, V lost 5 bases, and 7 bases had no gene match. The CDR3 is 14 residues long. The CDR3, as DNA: TGCAGCGTTATTCCCAGCGGGAGAACAGATACGCAGTATTTT. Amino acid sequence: CSVIPSGRTDTQYF.

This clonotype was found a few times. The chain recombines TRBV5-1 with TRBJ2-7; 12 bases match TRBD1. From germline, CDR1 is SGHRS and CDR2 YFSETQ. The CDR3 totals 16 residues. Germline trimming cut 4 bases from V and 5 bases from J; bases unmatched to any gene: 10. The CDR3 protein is CASSPRTGQGAHEQYF. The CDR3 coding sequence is TGCGCCAGCAGCCCGAGGACGGGACAGGGGGCCCACGAGCAGTACTTC.

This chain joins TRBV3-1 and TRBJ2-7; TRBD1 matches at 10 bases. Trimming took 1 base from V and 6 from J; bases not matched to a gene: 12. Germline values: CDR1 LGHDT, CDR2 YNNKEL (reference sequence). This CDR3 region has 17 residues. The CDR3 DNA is TGTGCCAGCAGCCAAGGAGCAATCCCGGGACAGGGGCGCGAGCAGTACTTC. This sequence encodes CASSQGAIPGQGREQYF.

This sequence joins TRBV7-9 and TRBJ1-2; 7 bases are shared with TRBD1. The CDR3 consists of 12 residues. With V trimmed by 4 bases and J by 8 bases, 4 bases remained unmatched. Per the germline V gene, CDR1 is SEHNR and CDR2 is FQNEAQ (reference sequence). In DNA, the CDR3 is TGTGCCAGCAGCTCGACAGGGTTCGGCTACACCTTC. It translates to CASSSTGFGYTF.

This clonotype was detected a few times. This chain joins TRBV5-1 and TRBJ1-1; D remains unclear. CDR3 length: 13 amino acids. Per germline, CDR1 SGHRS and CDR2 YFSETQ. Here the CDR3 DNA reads TGCGCAAGGAGGGCTCCCATGAACACTGAAGCTTTCTTT. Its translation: CARRAPMNTEAFF.

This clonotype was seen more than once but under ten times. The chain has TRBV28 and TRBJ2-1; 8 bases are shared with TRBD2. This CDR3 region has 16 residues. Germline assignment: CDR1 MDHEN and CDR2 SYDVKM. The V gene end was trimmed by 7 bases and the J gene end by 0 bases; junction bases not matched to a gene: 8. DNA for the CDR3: TGTGCCAGCATCTCCCGGAGCGGGAGCTCCTACAATGAGCAGTTCTTC. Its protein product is CASISRSGSSYNEQFF.

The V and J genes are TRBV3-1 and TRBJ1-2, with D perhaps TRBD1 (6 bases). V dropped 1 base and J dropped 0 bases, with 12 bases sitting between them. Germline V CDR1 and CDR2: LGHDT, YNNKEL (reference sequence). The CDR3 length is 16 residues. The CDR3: CASSQGMTGANYGYTF. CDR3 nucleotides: TGTGCCAGCAGCCAAGGGATGACAGGAGCTAACTATGGCTACACCTTC.